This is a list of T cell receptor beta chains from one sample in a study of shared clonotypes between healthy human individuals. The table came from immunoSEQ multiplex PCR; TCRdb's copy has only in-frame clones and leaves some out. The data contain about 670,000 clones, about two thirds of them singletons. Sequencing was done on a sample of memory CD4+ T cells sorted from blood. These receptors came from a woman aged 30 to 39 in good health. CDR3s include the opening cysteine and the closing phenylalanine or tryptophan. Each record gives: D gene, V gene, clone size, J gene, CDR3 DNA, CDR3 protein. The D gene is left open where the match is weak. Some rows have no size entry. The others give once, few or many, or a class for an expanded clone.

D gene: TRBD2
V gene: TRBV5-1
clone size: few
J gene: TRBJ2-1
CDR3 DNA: TGCGCCAGCAGCTGGACTAGCGGGGCGTACAATGAGCAGTTCTTC
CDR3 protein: CASSWTSGAYNEQFF

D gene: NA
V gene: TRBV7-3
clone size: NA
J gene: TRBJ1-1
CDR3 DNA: TGTGCCAGCAGCCACACAACCTCGCGGCGTGCGAGGGCTGAAGCTTTCTTT
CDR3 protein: CASSHTTSRRARAEAFF

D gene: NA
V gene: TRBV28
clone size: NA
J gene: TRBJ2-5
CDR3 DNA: TGTGCCAGCAGTTTGCAGGAAGAGACCCAGTACTTC
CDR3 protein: CASSLQEETQYF

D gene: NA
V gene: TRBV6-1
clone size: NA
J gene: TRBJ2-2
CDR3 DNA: TGTGCCAGCATCCTGATACAGGGTGCCGGGGAGCTGTTTTTT
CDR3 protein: CASILIQGAGELFF

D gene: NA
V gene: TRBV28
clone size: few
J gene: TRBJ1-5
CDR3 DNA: TGTGCCACAGGGGCTTATAGCAATCAGCCCCAGCATTTT
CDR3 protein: CATGAYSNQPQHF

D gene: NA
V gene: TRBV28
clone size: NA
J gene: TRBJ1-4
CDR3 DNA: TGTGCCTCGTTCCGGGCCTTAAATGAAAAACTGTTTTTT
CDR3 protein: CASFRALNEKLFF

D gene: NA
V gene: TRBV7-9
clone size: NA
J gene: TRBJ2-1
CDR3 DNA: TGTGCCAGCAGCTCCCCCCTAGCGTGGAGCTCCTACAATGAGCAGTTCTTC
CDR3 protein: CASSSPLAWSSYNEQFF

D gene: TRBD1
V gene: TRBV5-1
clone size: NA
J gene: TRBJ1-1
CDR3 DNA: TGCGCCAGCAGTTTGATACAGGGGGGCATGAACACTGAAGCTTTCTTT
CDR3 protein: CASSLIQGGMNTEAFF

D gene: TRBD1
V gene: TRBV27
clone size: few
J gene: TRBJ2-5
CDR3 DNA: TGTGCCAGCAGTTCCCCCGCACAGGGGAAGGAGACCCAGTACTTC
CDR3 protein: CASSSPAQGKETQYF

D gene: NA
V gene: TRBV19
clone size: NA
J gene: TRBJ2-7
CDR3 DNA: TGTGCCAGTAGTCGAGGACAGTTTTACGAGCAGTACTTC
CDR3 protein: CASSRGQFYEQYF

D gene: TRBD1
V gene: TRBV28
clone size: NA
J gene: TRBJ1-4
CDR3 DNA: TGTGCCAGCAGCGACCTCGGGACAGGGTTCTTAGCAACTAATGAAAAACTGTTTTTT
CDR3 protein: CASSDLGTGFLATNEKLFF

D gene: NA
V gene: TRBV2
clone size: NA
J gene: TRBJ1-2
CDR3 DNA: TGTGCCAGCAGACAAACGACAGGCTCGGGCTATGGCTACACCTTC
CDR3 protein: CASRQTTGSGYGYTF

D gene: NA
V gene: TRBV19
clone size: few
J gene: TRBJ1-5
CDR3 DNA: TGTGCCAGTAGTATGGGCAGGGTACAGCCCCAGCATTTT
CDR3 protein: CASSMGRVQPQHF

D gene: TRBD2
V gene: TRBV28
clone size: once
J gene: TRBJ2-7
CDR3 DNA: TGTGCCAGCAGTTTAGACTGGCTAGCGGGAGAATACGACGAGCAGTACTTC
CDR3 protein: CASSLDWLAGEYDEQYF

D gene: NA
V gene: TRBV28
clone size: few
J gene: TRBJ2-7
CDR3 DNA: TGTGCCAGCAGTTTATATTTGAGCAGGGGATCAGCCGAGCAGTACTTC
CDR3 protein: CASSLYLSRGSAEQYF

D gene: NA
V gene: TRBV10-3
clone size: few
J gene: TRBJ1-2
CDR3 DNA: TGTGCCATCAGTGACCGTCCTAACTATGGCTACACCTTC
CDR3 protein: CAISDRPNYGYTF

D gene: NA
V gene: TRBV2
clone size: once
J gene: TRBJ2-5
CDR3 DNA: TGTGCCAGCAGTGCTCAGGGGCACCAAGAGACCCAGTACTTC
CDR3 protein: CASSAQGHQETQYF

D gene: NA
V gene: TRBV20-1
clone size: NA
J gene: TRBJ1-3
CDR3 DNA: TGCAGTGCTCGACCCGTGGACACCATATATTTT
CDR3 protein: CSARPVDTIYF

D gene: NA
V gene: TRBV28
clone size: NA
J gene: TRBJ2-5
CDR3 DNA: TGTGCCAGCAGTTTCGGGTACCAAGAGACCCAGTACTTC
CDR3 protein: CASSFGYQETQYF

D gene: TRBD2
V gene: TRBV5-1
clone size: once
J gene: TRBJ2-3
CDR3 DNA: TGCGCCAGCAGCCCCGGGACTAGCGGCGGTACGCAGTATTTT
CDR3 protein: CASSPGTSGGTQYF

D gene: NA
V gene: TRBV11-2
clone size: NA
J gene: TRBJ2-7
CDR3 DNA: TGTGCCAGCAGCTTAGATCTCGACCCCGGGGTCTACGAGCAGTACTTC
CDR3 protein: CASSLDLDPGVYEQYF

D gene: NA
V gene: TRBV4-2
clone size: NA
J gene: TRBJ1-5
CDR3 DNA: TGTGCCAGCAGCCGGCGACAGGATGCTCAGCCCCAGCATTTT
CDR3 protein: CASSRRQDAQPQHF

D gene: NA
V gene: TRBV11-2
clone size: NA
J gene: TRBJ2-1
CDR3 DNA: TGTGCCAGCAGCTTCGCCCTGTCTTTGGGGTCGCCGGGCTACAATGAGCAGTTCTTC
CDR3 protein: CASSFALSLGSPGYNEQFF

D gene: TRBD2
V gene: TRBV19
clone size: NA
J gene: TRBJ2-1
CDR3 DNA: TGTGCCAGTAGGACTAGCGGGTACCTGAGCTCCTACAATGAGCAGTTCTTC
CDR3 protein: CASRTSGYLSSYNEQFF

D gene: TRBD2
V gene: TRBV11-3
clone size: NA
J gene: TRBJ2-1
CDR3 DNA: TGTGCCAGCAGTTTTTCCGGGACTAGCGGCGAGCAGTTCTTC
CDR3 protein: CASSFSGTSGEQFF

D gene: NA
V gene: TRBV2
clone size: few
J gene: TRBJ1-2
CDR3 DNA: TGTGCCAGCAGTGTTGCTCTAACCAACTATGGCTACACCTTC
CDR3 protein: CASSVALTNYGYTF

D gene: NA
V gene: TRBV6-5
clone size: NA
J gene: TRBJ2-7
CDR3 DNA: TGTGCCAGCAGTTACTCCGAGGACGAGCAGTACTTC
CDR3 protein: CASSYSEDEQYF

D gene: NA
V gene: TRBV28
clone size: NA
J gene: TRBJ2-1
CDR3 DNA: TGTGCCAGTTCGAGGACCTCCTACAATGAGCAGTTCTTC
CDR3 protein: CASSRTSYNEQFF

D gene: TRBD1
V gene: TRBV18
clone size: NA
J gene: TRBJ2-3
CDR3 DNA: TGTGCCAGCTCACCACTCGGGACAGGGTCCACAGATACGCAGTATTTT
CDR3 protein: CASSPLGTGSTDTQYF

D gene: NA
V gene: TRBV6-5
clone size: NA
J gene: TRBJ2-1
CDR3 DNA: TGTGCCAGCAGTTCCCCAAGAAAGACCCGCGCCAATGAGCAGTTCTTC
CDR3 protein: CASSSPRKTRANEQFF

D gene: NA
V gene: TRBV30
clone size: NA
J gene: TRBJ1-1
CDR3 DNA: TGTGCCTTTACCAAGGGACACCTGAACACTGAAGCTTTCTTT
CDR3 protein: CAFTKGHLNTEAFF

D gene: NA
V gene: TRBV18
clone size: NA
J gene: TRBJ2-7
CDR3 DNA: TGTGCCAGCTCACGGATGGAGTCGGACGAGCAGTACTTC
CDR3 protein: CASSRMESDEQYF

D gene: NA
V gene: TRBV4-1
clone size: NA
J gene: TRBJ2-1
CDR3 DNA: TGCGCCAGCAGCCAAGGCTGGGCAGTAACCGGGGAGCAGTTCTTC
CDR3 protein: CASSQGWAVTGEQFF

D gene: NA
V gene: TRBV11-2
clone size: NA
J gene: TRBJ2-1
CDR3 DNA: TGTGCCAGCAGTCCAGGACAGTATGAGCAGTTCTTC
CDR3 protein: CASSPGQYEQFF

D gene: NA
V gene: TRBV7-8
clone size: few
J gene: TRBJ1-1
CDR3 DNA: TGTGCCAGCAGCTTAGTTAGGAACACTGAAGCTTTCTTT
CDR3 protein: CASSLVRNTEAFF

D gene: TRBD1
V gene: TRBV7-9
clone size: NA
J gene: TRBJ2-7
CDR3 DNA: TGTGCCAGCGACCGGGACAGGGGGCGCGAGCAGTACTTC
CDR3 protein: CASDRDRGREQYF

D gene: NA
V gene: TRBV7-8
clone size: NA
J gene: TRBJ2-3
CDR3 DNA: TGTGCCAGCAGCAGGACGGGATTAGATACGCAGTATTTT
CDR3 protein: CASSRTGLDTQYF

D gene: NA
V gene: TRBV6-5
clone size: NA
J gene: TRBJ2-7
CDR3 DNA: TGTGCCAGCAGTTACTCACCAGGGGCCTACGAGCAGTACTTC
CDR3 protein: CASSYSPGAYEQYF

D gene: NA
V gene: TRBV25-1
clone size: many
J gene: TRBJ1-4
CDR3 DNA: TGTGCCAGCAGTGCTACAGGAGCAACTAATGAAAAACTGTTTTTT
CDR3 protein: CASSATGATNEKLFF

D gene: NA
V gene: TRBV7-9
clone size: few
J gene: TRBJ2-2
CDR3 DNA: TGTGCCAGCAGCCAAGGGACCGCCATAGCCACCGGGGAGCTGTTTTTT
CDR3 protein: CASSQGTAIATGELFF

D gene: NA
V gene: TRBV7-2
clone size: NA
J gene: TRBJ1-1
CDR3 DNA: TGTGCCAGCAGCAGGATACAAGGGGTTACTGAAGCTTTCTTT
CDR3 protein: CASSRIQGVTEAFF

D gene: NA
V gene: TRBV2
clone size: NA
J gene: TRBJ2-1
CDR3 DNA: TGTGCCAGCAGGCGGACTTCGAGCTCCTACAATGAGCAGTTCTTC
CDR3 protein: CASRRTSSSYNEQFF

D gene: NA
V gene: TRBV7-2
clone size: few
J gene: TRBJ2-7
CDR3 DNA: TGTGCCAGCAGCTTACACTGGGGAGAGTACTACGAGCAGTACTTC
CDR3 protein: CASSLHWGEYYEQYF

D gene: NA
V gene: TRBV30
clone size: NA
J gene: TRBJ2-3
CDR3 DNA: TGTGCCTGGAGAAAGGGTAGCGGCCTCACAGATACGCAGTATTTT
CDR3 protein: CAWRKGSGLTDTQYF

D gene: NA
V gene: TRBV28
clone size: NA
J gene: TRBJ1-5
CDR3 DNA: TGTGCCAGCAGGCACGAGGCGGTCCAGCCCCAGCATTTT
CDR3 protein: CASRHEAVQPQHF

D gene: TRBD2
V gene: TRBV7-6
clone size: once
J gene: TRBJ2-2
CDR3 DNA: TGTGCCAGCAGCGGAGTAAGCGGGAGACAATTATCCGGGGAGCTGTTTTTT
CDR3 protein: CASSGVSGRQLSGELFF

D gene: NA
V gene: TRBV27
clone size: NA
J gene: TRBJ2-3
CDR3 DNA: TGTGCCAGCAGTTTAGGGCAGAACACAGATACGCAGTATTTT
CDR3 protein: CASSLGQNTDTQYF